A single sample gave rise to the 27 T cell receptor beta chains below, sequenced in a study of CD8+ T cells in alopecia areata. Treatment of the sample: oral pan-JAK inhibitor, 5-10 mg twice daily. Extracted RNA was reverse transcribed into cDNA, the sequencing template. Measured with immunoSEQ multiplex PCR; TCRdb has only the in-frame clones, and not every one. This sample has about 190,000 clones, with around three fifths found just once. The source material was CD4+ T cells sorted from blood, sampled at week 24, from a patient treated with tofacitinib. Receptors were obtained from a human donor with alopecia areata.

The CDR3 is CATSRGTGAGANVLTF. The CDR3 nucleotides read TGTGCCACCAGCAGAGGCACAGGGGCTGGGGCCAACGTCCTGACTTTC. The V and J genes are TRBV15 and TRBJ2-6; 7 positions match TRBD1. Looked up from germline, CDR1 is LNHNV and CDR2 is YYDKDF (reference sequence). With V trimmed by 1 base and J by 2 bases, 2 bases remained unmatched. This CDR3 contains 16 residues.

The chain joins TRBV5-6 to TRBJ1-5; no clear D. The CDR3 loop spans 16 amino acids. Trimming shortened V by 1 base and J by 4 bases, and 15 bases separated the two germline ends. Germline assignment: CDR1 SGHDT and CDR2 YYEEEE. This CDR3 is CASSLYTVRMNQPQHF. In nucleotides, the CDR3 is TGTGCCAGCAGCTTGTATACTGTCAGAATGAATCAGCCCCAGCATTTT.

This clone was recorded a few times. The chain links TRBV29-1 to TRBJ2-2; 8 positions agree with TRBD2. Germline CDR1 and CDR2: SQVTM and ANQGSEA. Trimming took 4 bases from V and 1 from J; bases not matched to a gene: 8. The CDR3 runs 16 residues. DNA for the CDR3: TGCAGCGTTGTCGGTTCGGGAGGGTTGAACACCGGGGAGCTGTTTTTT. Translation: CSVVGSGGLNTGELFF.

This clone was recorded once. The chain links TRBV4-3 to TRBJ2-2, with D hard to call. From germline, CDR1 is LGHNA and CDR2 YSLEER. The CDR3 is made up of 14 amino acids. V lost 1 base and J 2 bases, leaving 5 bases between the germline ends. CDR3 protein: CASSQVVNTGELFF. CDR3 nucleotides: TGCGCCAGCAGCCAAGTCGTAAACACCGGGGAGCTGTTTTTT.

V is TRBV29-1 and J is TRBJ2-2; D gene uncertain. In germline, CDR1 is SQVTM, CDR2 ANQGSEA. The CDR3 extends over 13 amino acids. Trimming pared 3 bases from V and 1 base from J, leaving 6 bases between. The CDR3 region is CSVDWLNTGELFF. The CDR3 region has the DNA TGCAGCGTTGACTGGCTGAACACCGGGGAGCTGTTTTTT.

The chain uses TRBV30 and TRBJ1-4, with D hard to call. Germline assignment: CDR1 GTSNPN and CDR2 SVGIG (reference sequence). The CDR3 covers 16 residues. The V gene lost 3 bases and the J gene lost 3 bases, with 17 bases spanning the gap. The CDR3 region is CAWSPSRGKANEKLFF. CDR3 in DNA: TGTGCCTGGAGCCCTTCACGGGGAAAAGCTAATGAAAAACTGTTTTTT.

V and J are TRBV6-1 and TRBJ1-1, with D tentatively TRBD1 (6 bases). The CDR3 contains 14 residues. CDR1 is MNHNS, CDR2 SASEGT, per germline. V lost 5 bases and J lost 1, with 11 bases in between. CDR3: CASSRGTKNTEAFF. DNA for the CDR3: TGTGCCAGCAGTAGGGGGACAAAGAACACTGAAGCTTTCTTT.

The chain carries TRBV7-2 and TRBJ2-5, with D uncertain. The CDR3 runs 14 residues. V lost 3 bases and J 5 bases, leaving 13 bases between the germline ends. Germline CDR1 and CDR2: SGHTA and FQGNSA. CDR3 region: CASSFTPASETQYF. DNA of the CDR3: TGTGCCAGCAGCTTTACCCCAGCTTCGGAGACCCAGTACTTC.

The chain joins TRBV29-1 to TRBJ1-2; a possible D gene is TRBD1 (5 bases). The CDR3 extends over 14 amino acids. V was shortened by 0 bases and J by 1 base, with 9 bases between the two germline ends. Germline CDR1 is SQVTM and CDR2 is ANQGSEA. CDR3 amino acids: CSVEDGGNNYGYTF. The CDR3 coding sequence is TGCAGCGTTGAAGATGGGGGTAATAACTATGGCTACACCTTC.

The CDR3: CASSGLAQETQYF. DNA for the CDR3: TGTGCCAGCAGCGGACTAGCTCAAGAGACCCAGTACTTC. The chain recombines TRBV9 with TRBJ2-5; 7 nucleotides agree with TRBD2. V shed 3 bases and J 2 bases; nucleotides not matched to a gene: 1. Germline V gene data show CDR1 as SGDLS and CDR2 as YYNGEE. The CDR3 has 13 amino acids.

As for this clone: The identical CDR3 is also encoded by other nucleotide sequences in the sample. V is TRBV29-1 and J is TRBJ1-1; no definite D call. V was cut by 0 bases and J by 1 base, with 3 bases left in between. The CDR3 covers 12 residues. Germline loops: CDR1 SQVTM, CDR2 ANQGSEA. The CDR3, as DNA: TGCAGCGTTGAAGACAGGAACACTGAAGCTTTCTTT. Amino acids: CSVEDRNTEAFF.

The gene calls are TRBV10-2 and TRBJ1-6; 7 bases map to TRBD1. V trimming: 2 bases; J trimming: 11 bases; junction bases outside the gene matches: 9. The germline V gene encodes CDR1 WSHSY and CDR2 SAAADI. This CDR3 has 15 residues. The CDR3: CASSETQGGNPPLHF. CDR3 DNA: TGCGCCAGCAGTGAGACTCAGGGGGGGAATCCACCCCTCCACTTT.

The CDR3 nucleotides read TGCAGCGTCCGACTAGCGGCGAACACAGATACGCAGTATTTT. It translates to CSVRLAANTDTQYF. The chain has TRBV29-1 and TRBJ2-3, with 9 nucleotides matching TRBD2. Per germline, CDR1 SQVTM and CDR2 ANQGSEA. The junction had 6 bases not matched to a gene; V was cut back by 6 bases and J by 2 bases. The CDR3 consists of 14 residues.

This clone occurred a few times. The chain employs TRBV7-9 and TRBJ2-7; 10 positions agree with TRBD2. Germline V gene data show CDR1 as SEHNR and CDR2 as FQNEAQ (reference sequence). CDR3 length: 18 amino acids. Trimming cost V 4 bases and J 3 bases; bases outside gene matches: 15. Written as DNA, the CDR3 is TGTGCCAGCAGCTCCGGTGGGCTAGCGGGGGTTATTGGCTACGAGCAGTACTTC. Protein sequence: CASSSGGLAGVIGYEQYF.

The gene calls are TRBV6-6 and TRBJ2-3; a possible D gene is TRBD1 (6 bases). V was cut by 3 bases and J by 3 bases, with 13 bases left in between. Per germline, CDR1 MNHNY and CDR2 SVGAGI (reference sequence). The CDR3 is made up of 15 amino acids. Here the CDR3 DNA reads TGTGCCAGCAGTTATCAGGGGTCGAGAACAGATACGCAGTATTTT. Its protein product is CASSYQGSRTDTQYF.

The chain carries TRBV4-3 and TRBJ1-2; possible D gene TRBD1, 6 bases. Germline V gives CDR1 LGHNA, CDR2 YSLEER. The CDR3 is made up of 15 amino acids. The V gene lost 1 base and the J gene lost 4 bases, with 13 bases spanning the gap. CDR3 sequence (DNA): TGCGCCAGCAGCCAAGCCGTGGGGGCGGGCTATGGCTACACCTTC. This sequence encodes CASSQAVGAGYGYTF.

This sequence joins TRBV29-1 and TRBJ2-3; 10 bases line up with TRBD2. The V gene end was trimmed by 4 bases and the J gene end by 3 bases; junction bases not matched to a gene: 7. The germline V gene encodes CDR1 SQVTM and CDR2 ANQGSEA. This CDR3 is built from 15 residues. This CDR3 is CSVVGAGGRTDTQYF. The CDR3 DNA sequence: TGCAGCGTTGTTGGAGCGGGGGGGAGGACAGATACGCAGTATTTT.

J is TRBJ2-5 and V is TRBV20-1; D is possibly TRBD1 (5 bases). Germline CDR1 and CDR2: DFQATT and SNEGSKA (reference sequence). The V and J ends lost 5 bases and 3 bases respectively, with 7 bases between them. This CDR3 is built from 11 residues. In nucleotides, the CDR3 is TGCAGTGCTGTAGGGGAAGAGACCCAGTACTTC. Translating it yields CSAVGEETQYF.

The V call is TRBV28, the J call TRBJ1-1; tentatively, D is TRBD1 (6 bases). Trimming pared 4 bases from V and 5 bases from J, leaving 20 bases between. The CDR3 runs to 16 residues. Germline V CDR1 and CDR2: MDHEN, SYDVKM. CDR3 sequence reads: CASSSAGGGGYTEAFF. The DNA for the CDR3 is TGTGCCAGCAGTTCAGCCGGGGGCGGCGGGTATACTGAAGCTTTCTTT. Looking up the rest from reference TRBV28 and TRBJ1-1 gives the full variable domain: DVKVTQSSRYLVKRTGEKVFLECVQDMDHENMFWYRQDPGLGLRLIYFSYDVKMKEKGDIPEGYSVSREKKERFSLILESASTNQTSMYLCASSSAGGGGYTEAFFGQGTRLTVV.

This clone was counted once. V usage is TRBV29-1 and J usage is TRBJ1-1; 8 positions agree with TRBD1. Per germline, CDR1 SQVTM and CDR2 ANQGSEA. There are 14 residues in the CDR3. J gave up 1 base and V 7 bases, and 8 bases lay outside the gene matches. The CDR3 DNA follows: TGCAGCGGGAACAGGGGGGCGAGGAACACTGAAGCTTTCTTT. Translating it yields CSGNRGARNTEAFF.

This clone has only a few counts. This chain connects TRBV29-1 to TRBJ2-3; D gene ambiguous. The germline V gene has CDR1 SQVTM and CDR2 ANQGSEA. The CDR3 length is 12 residues. The V gene lost 6 bases and the J gene lost 3 bases, with 10 bases spanning the gap. CDR3 bases: TGCAGCGTGAGACCCGGAACAGATACGCAGTATTTT. Protein product: CSVRPGTDTQYF.

The chain uses TRBV5-1 and TRBJ1-2; tentatively, D is TRBD1 (5 bases). Germline V gene sequence: CDR1 SGHRS, CDR2 YFSETQ. This CDR3 contains 15 residues. V was clipped by 3 bases and J by 3 bases, with 15 bases between them. The CDR3 nucleotides read TGCGCCAGCAGCTCAACAGGTATTAGCGACTATGGCTACACCTTC. This sequence encodes CASSSTGISDYGYTF.

The chain uses TRBV5-1 and TRBJ2-1; tentatively, D is TRBD1 (6 bases). The CDR3 consists of 14 residues. Trimming cost V 3 bases and J 9 bases, with 16 bases left between them. Looked up from germline, CDR1 is SGHRS and CDR2 is YFSETQ. The CDR3 region has the DNA TGCGCCAGCAGCTCCACACCGACAGGCCCTGAGCAGTTCTTC. Protein product: CASSSTPTGPEQFF.

This clone showed up just a few times. The rearrangement joins TRBV10-3 to TRBJ1-3; 7 nucleotides match TRBD1. The CDR3 runs 13 residues. With 5 bases clipped from V and 4 bases from J, the junction kept 2 bases outside the gene matches. Germline-derived CDR1 and CDR2 are ENHRY and SYGVKD. CDR3 in amino acids: CAISTDRGNTIYF. CDR3 nucleotide sequence: TGTGCCATCAGTACGGACAGGGGAAACACCATATATTTT.

The chain employs TRBV18 and TRBJ2-7; D possibly corresponds to TRBD1 (6 bases). The V and J ends lost 0 bases and 11 bases respectively, with 14 bases between them. The CDR3 has 13 amino acids. Germline values: CDR1 KGHSH, CDR2 LQKENI. This chain's CDR3 is CASSPPGQLGKYF. The CDR3 DNA reads as TGTGCCAGCTCACCACCGGGACAACTAGGGAAGTACTTC.

This clone turned up a few times. The chain uses TRBV19 and TRBJ2-2; D gene unclear. The CDR3 is 15 residues long. Germline V gene data show CDR1 as LNHDA and CDR2 as SQIVND (reference sequence). V lost 3 bases and J lost 3, with 11 bases in between. DNA for the CDR3: TGTGCCAGTAGTATTTCTGGCACCCACACCGGGGAGCTGTTTTTT. The encoded protein is CASSISGTHTGELFF.

The rearrangement links TRBV4-1 to TRBJ1-1; D might be TRBD1 (5 bases). V was trimmed by 4 bases and J by 3 bases, leaving 15 bases between them. This CDR3 is 15 amino acids long. Germline-derived CDR1 and CDR2 are MGHRA and YSYEKL. CDR3 region: CASSRAGWGDTEAFF. The CDR3 DNA follows: TGCGCCAGCAGCCGAGCAGGGTGGGGGGACACTGAAGCTTTCTTT.